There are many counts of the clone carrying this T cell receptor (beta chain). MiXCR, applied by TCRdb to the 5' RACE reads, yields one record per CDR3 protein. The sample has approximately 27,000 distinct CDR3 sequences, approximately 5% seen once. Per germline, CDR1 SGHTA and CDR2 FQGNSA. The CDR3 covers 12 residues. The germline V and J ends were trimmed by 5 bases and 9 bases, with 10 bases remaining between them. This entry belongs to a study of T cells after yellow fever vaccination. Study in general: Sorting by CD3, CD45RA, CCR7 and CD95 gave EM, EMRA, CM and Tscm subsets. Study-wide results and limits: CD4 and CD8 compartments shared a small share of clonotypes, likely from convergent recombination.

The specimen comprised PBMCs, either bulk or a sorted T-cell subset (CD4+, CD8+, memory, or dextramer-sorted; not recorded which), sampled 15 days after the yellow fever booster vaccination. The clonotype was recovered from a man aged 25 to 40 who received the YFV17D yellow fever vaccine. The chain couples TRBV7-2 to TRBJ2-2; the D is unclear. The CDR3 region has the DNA TGTGCCAGCAGCCGGACCCCGAGGGAGCTGTTTTTT. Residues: CASSRTPRELFF.